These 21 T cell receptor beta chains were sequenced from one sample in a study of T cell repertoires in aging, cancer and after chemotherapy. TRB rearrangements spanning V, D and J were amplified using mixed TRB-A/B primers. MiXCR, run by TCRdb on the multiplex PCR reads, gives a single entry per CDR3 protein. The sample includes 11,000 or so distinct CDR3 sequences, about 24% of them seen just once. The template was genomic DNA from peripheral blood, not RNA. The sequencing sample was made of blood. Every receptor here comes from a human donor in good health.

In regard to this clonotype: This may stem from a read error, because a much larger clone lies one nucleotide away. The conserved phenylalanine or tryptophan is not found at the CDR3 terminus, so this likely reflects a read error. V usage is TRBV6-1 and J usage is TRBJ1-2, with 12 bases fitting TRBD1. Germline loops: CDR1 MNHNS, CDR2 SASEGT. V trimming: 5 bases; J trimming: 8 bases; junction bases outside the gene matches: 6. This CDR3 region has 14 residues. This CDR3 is CASSYMGTGGGYTL. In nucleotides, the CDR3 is TGTGCCAGCAGTTACATGGGGACAGGGGGCGGCTACACCTTA.

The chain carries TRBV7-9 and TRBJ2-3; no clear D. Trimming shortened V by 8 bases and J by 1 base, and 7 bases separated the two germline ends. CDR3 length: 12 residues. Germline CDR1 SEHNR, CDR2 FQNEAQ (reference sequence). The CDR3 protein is CASGLGTDTQYF. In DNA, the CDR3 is TGTGCCAGCGGTCTTGGCACAGATACGCAGTATTTT.

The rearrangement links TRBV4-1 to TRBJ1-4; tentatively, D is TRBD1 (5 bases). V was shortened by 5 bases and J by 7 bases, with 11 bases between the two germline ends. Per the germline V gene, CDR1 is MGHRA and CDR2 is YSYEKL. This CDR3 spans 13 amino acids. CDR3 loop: CASSGGVGEKLFF. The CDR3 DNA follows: TGCGCCAGCAGCGGGGGGGTAGGTGAAAAACTGTTTTTT.

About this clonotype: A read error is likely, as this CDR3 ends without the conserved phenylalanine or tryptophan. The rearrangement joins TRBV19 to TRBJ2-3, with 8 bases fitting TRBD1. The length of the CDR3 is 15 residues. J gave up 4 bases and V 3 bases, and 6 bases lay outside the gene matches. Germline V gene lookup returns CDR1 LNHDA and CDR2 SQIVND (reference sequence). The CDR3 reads CASSISRGRADTQYY. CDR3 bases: TGTGCCAGTAGTATTAGCAGGGGGCGGGCAGATACGCAGTATTAT.

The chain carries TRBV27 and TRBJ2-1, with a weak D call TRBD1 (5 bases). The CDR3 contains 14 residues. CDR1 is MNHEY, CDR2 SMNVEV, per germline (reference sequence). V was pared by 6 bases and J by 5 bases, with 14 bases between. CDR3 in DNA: TGTGCCAGCAGGGCGCGGACAACTCACAATGAGCAGTTCTTC. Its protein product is CASRARTTHNEQFF.

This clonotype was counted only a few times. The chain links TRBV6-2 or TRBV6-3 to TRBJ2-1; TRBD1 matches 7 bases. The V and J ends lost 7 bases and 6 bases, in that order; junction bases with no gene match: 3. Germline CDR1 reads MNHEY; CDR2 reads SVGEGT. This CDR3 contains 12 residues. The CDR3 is CASNQGVNEQFF. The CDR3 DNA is TGTGCCAGCAATCAGGGGGTCAATGAGCAGTTCTTC.

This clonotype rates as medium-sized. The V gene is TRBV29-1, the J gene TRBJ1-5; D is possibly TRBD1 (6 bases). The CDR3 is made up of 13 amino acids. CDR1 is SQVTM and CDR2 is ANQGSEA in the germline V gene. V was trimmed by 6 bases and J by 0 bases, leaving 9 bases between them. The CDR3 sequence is CSVRTDSNQPQHF. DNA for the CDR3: TGCAGCGTGCGGACAGATAGCAATCAGCCCCAGCATTTT.

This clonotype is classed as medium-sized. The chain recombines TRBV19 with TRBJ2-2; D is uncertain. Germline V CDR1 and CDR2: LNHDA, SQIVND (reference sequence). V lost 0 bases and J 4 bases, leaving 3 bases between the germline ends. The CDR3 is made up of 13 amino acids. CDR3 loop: CASSIDGTGELFF. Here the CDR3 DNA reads TGTGCCAGTAGTATAGATGGCACCGGGGAGCTGTTTTTT. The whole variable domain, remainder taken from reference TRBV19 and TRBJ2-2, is DGGITQSPKYLFRKEGQNVTLSCEQNLNHDAMYWYRQDPGQGLRLIYYSQIVNDFQKGDIAEGYSVSREKKESFPLTVTSAQKNPTAFYLCASSIDGTGELFFGEGSRLTVL.

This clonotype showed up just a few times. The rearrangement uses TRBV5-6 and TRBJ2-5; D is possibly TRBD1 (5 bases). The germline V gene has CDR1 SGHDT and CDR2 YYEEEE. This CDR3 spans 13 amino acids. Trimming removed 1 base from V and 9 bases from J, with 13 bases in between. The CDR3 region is CASSLPGLVAQYF. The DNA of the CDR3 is TGTGCCAGCAGCTTGCCAGGGTTGGTGGCCCAGTACTTC.

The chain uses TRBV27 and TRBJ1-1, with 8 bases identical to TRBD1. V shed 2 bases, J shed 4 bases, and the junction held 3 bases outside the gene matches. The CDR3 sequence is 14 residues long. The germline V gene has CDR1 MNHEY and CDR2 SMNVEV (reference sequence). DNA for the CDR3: TGTGCCAGCAGTTTAAGGACAGGGTTCACTGAAGCTTTCTTT. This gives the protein CASSLRTGFTEAFF.

CDR3 nucleotide sequence: TGCAGCGTTGCTATGGGGGCAGGCACTGAAGCTTTCTTT. This encodes CSVAMGAGTEAFF. The chain employs TRBV29-1 and TRBJ1-1, with a possible D match to TRBD1 (6 bases). The V gene's germline CDR1 is SQVTM and CDR2 ANQGSEA. The CDR3 spans 13 residues. Trimming took 4 bases from V and 4 from J, leaving 13 bases between them.

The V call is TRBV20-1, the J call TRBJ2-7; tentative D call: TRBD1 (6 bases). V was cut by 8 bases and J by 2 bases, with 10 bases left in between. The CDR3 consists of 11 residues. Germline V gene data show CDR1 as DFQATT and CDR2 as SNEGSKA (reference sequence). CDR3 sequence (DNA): TGCAGTACCGGGGACACCTACGAGCAGTACTTC. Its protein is CSTGDTYEQYF.

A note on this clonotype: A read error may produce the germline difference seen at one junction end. CDR3 DNA sequence: TGTGCCAGCAGCTTGATCGGGCCCTACGGCTCCTACGAGCAGTACTTC. It specifies CASSLIGPYGSYEQYF. The V call is TRBV5-1, the J call TRBJ2-7; D is uncertain. Germline-derived CDR1 and CDR2 are SGHRS and YFSETQ. This CDR3 region has 16 residues.

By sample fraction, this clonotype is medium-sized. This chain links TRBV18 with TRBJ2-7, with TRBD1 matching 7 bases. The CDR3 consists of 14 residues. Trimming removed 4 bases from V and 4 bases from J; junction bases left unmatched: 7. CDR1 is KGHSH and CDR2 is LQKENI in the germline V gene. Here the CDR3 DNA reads TGTGCCAGCTCACTTCAGGGACAGCCTTACGAGCAGTACTTC. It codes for CASSLQGQPYEQYF.

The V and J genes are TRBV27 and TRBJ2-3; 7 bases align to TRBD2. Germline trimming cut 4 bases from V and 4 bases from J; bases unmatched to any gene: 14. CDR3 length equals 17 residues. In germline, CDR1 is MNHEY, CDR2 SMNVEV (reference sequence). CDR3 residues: CASSSRAGGSVADTQYF. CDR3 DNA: TGTGCCAGCAGTTCTAGGGCCGGGGGGTCTGTTGCAGATACGCAGTATTTT.

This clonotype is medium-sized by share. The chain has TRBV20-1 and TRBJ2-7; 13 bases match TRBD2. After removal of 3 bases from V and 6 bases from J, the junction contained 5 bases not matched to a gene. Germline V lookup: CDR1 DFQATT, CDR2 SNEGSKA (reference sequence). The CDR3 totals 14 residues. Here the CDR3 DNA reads TGCAGTGCTAGGACTAGCGGGGGGTCCAGCGAGCAGTACTTC. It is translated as CSARTSGGSSEQYF.

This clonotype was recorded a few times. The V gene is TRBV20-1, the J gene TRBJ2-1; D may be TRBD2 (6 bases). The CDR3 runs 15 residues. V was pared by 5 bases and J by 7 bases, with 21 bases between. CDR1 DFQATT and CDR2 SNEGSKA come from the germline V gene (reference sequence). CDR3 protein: CSALELARERNEQFF. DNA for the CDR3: TGCAGTGCTCTCGAACTAGCACGCGAGCGAAATGAGCAGTTCTTC.

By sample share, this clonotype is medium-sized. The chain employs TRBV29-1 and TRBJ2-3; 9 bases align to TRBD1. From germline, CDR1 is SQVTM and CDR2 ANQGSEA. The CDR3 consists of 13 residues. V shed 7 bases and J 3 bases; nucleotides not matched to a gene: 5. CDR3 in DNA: TGCAGCGCCAGACAGGGGGGGACAGATACGCAGTATTTT. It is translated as CSARQGGTDTQYF.

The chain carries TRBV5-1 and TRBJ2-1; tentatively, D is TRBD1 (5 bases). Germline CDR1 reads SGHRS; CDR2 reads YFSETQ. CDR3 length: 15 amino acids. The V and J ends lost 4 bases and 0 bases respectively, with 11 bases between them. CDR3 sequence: CASSTGTGSYNEQFF. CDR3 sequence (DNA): TGCGCCAGCAGCACGGGTACAGGCTCCTACAATGAGCAGTTCTTC.

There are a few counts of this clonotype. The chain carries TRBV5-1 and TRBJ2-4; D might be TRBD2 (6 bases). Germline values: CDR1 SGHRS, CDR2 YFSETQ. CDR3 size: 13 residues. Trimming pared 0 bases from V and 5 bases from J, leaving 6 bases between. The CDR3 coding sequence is TGCGCCAGCAGCTTGGGCGGGGAAAACATTCAGTACTTC. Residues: CASSLGGENIQYF.

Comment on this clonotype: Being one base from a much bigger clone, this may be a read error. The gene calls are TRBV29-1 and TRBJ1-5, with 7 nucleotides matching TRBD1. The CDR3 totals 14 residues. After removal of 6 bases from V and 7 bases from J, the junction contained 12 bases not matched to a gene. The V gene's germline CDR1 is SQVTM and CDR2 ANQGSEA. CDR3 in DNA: TGCAGCGTACGGACAGGCTTAGGGGAACAGCCCCAGCATTTT. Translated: CSVRTGLGEQPQHF. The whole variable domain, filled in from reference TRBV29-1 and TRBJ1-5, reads SAVISQKPSRDICQRGTSLTIQCQVDSQVTMMFWYRQQPGQSLTLIATANQGSEATYESGFVIDKFPISRPNLTFSTLTVSNMSPEDSSIYLCSVRTGLGEQPQHFGDGTRLSIL.